This T cell receptor (beta chain) derives from a study of blood T cell repertoires in COVID-19. Whole-study context: Researchers got acute and convalescent COVID-19 samples from the United States, Italy and Spain.

Data came from immunoSEQ multiplex PCR; TCRdb stores just in-frame clones and leaves some out. The sample yields some 150,000 clones, roughly 85% seen once. Adults between about 18 and 95 years of age took part from 20 to 25 US areas. Grouping used clinical history reported by participants in a survey and questionnaire. Two consecutive negative NP/OP PCR tests, clearance, or resolved symptoms defined Cohort 3 recovery. Germline lookup yields CDR1 LGHNA and CDR2 YSLEER. This CDR3 has 17 amino acids. Trimming pared 1 base from V and 1 base from J, leaving 16 bases between. This clone was picked up a small number of times.

The sequenced material came from PBMCs or T cells enriched from blood (not recorded which). V and J are TRBV4-3 and TRBJ2-5, with D possibly TRBD2 on 5 matching bases. This receptor was identified in a woman aged 50 to 60 who had recovered from COVID-19. The CDR3 bases are TGCGCCAGCAGCCAAGGGGAAGCGGCCGCCCCCCAAGAGACCCAGTACTTC. Its translation: CASSQGEAAAPQETQYF.